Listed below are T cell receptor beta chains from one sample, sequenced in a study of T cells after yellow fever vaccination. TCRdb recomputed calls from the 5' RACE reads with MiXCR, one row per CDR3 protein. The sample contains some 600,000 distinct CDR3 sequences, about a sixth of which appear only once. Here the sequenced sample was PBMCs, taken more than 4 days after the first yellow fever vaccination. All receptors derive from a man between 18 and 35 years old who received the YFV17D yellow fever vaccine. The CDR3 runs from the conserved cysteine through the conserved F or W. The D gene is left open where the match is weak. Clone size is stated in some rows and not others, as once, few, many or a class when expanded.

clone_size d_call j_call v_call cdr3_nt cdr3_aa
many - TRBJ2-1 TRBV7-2 TGTGCCAGCAGCCGAGGGGGGGCCTCCTACAATGAGCAGTTCTTC CASSRGGASYNEQFF
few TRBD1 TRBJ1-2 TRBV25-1 TGTGCCAGCGGCGGACAGGGGATACCGTTCACCTTC CASGGQGIPFTF
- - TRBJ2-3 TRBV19 TGTGCCAGTAGATCCGTTAGCACAGATACGCAGTATTTT CASRSVSTDTQYF
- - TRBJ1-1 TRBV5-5 TGTGCCAGCAGTGCCCGCGCGGGGAACACTGAAGCTTTCTTT CASSARAGNTEAFF
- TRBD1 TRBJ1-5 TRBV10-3 TGTGCCATCAGCATGACAGGGTATAGCAATCAGCCCCAGCATTTT CAISMTGYSNQPQHF
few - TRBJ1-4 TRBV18 TGTGCCAGCTCACCACCACGGGCAACTAATGAAAAACTGTTTTTT CASSPPRATNEKLFF
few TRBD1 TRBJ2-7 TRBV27 TGTGCCAGCAGTGACAGGGTACTGGGCGAGCAGTACTTC CASSDRVLGEQYF
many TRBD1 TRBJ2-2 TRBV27 TGTGCCAGCAGCTCGCCCGGGACAGGGGGCTTAGGGGAGCTGTTTTTT CASSSPGTGGLGELFF
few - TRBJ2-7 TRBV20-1 TGCAGTGCTAAGACCGGGACAAACTACGAGCAGTACTTC CSAKTGTNYEQYF
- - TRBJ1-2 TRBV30 TGTGCCTGGAGTGTCAGGGAAGGCTATGGCTACACCTTC CAWSVREGYGYTF
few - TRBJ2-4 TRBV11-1 TGTGCCAGCAGCGACCGTCTCGGGGGCAAACTAGCCAAAAACATTCAGTACTTC CASSDRLGGKLAKNIQYF
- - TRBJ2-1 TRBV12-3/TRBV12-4 TGTGCCAGCAGTCCCCATTACCCGAGGACCCCCGGGGGGCATGAGCAGTTCTTC CASSPHYPRTPGGHEQFF
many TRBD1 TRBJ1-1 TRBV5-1 TGCGCCAGCAGCTTGGACAGGGGGAACACTGAAGCTTTCTTT CASSLDRGNTEAFF
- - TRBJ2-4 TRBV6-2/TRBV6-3 TGTGCCAGCAGTTTTGGAACGGAGGCCAAAAACATTCAGTACTTC CASSFGTEAKNIQYF
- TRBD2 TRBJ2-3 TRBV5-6 TGTGCCAGCACCAATAGCGGGGGGGCAAATACGCAGTATTTT CASTNSGGANTQYF
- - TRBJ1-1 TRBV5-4 TGTGCCAGCAGCTTGATCGGGGAGGGAAACACTGAAGCTTTCTTT CASSLIGEGNTEAFF
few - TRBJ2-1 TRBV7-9 TGTGCCAGCAGCCAGCTAGCGAGCTCCTACAATGAGCAGTTCTTC CASSQLASSYNEQFF
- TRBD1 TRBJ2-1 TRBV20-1 TGCAGTGCTCAACCGGGACAGGGCCACAATGAGCAGTTCTTC CSAQPGQGHNEQFF
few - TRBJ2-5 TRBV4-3 TGCGCCAGCAGCGTTGGACACGGAGAGACCCAGTACTTC CASSVGHGETQYF
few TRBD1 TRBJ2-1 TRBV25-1 TGTGCCAGCAGTGTACCGGGACAGGGAAACCATGAGCAGTTCTTC CASSVPGQGNHEQFF
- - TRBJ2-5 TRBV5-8 TGTGCCAGCAGCTTGTTACTAGTAAAGACCCAGTACTTC CASSLLLVKTQYF
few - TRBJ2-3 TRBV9 TGTGCCAGCAGCGTAGATGTGGGCGGCACAGATACGCAGTATTTT CASSVDVGGTDTQYF
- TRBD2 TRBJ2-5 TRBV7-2 TGTGCCAGCAGCTTAGGTGTGGCTAGCGGGGGGCAAGAGACCCAGTACTTC CASSLGVASGGQETQYF
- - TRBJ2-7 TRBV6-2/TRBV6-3 TGTGCCAGCAGTTACTCCGACAGCTCCTACGAGCAGTACTTC CASSYSDSSYEQYF
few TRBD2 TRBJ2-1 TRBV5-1 TGCGCCAGCAGCTCGACTAGCGGACTGTACAATGAGCAGTTCTTC CASSSTSGLYNEQFF
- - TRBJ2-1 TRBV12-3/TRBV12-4 TGTGCCAGCAGTTTAGGTTGGACGGATGCCTACAATGAGCAGTTCTTC CASSLGWTDAYNEQFF
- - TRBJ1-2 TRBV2 TGTGCCAGCACGGCCGGAGGCTACACCTTC CASTAGGYTF
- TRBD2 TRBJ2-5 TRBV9 TGTGCCAGCAGCCAGGGCGGGGGTCTACAAGAGACCCAGTACTTC CASSQGGGLQETQYF
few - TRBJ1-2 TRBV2 TGTGCCAGCCATTATAACTATGGCTACACCTTC CASHYNYGYTF
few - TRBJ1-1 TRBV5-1 TGCGCCAGCAGCTTGTCTATCAACACGAACATGAACACTGAAGCTTTCTTT CASSLSINTNMNTEAFF
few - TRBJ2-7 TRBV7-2 TGTGCCAGCACCGGGGCCTACGAGCAGTACTTC CASTGAYEQYF
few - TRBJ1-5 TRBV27 TGTGCCAGCAGATGGGACGTTGGGAATCAGCCCCAGCATTTT CASRWDVGNQPQHF
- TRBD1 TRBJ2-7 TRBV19 TGTGCCAGTAGTCCCCGGACAGGGGGAGACGAGCAGTACTTC CASSPRTGGDEQYF
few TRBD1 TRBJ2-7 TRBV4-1 TGCGCCAGCAGCCGACAGGGGACTGACTCCTACGAGCAGTACTTC CASSRQGTDSYEQYF
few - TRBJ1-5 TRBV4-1 TGCGCCAGCAGCCAAGAGGGGTACGACAGCAATCAGCCCCAGCATTTT CASSQEGYDSNQPQHF
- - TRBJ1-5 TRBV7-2 TGTGCCAGCAGCTTAATTCGGGCGGCGAATCAGCCCCAGCATTTT CASSLIRAANQPQHF
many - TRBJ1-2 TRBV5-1 TGTGCCAGCAGCTTAGCGGGCAGCTATGGCTACACCTTC CASSLAGSYGYTF
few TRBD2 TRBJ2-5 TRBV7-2 TGTGCCAGCAGCTTAGCTAGCGGGATTCCCCAAGAGACCCAGTACTTC CASSLASGIPQETQYF